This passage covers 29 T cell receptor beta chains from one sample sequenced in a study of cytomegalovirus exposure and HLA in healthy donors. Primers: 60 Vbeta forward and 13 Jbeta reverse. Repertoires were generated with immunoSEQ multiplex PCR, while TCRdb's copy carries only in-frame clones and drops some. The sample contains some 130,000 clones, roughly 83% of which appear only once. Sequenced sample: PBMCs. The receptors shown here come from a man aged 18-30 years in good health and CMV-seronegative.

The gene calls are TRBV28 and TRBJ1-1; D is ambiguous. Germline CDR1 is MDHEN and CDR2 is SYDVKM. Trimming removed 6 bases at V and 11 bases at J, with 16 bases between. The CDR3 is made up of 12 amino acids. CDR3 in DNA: TGTGCCAGCAGCCCCCCGGGGTGGGGTGCTTTCTTT. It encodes CASSPPGWGAFF.

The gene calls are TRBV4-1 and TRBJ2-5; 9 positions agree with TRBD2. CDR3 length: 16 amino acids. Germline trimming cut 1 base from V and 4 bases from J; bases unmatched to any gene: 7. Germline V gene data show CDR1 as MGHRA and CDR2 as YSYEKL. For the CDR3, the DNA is TGCGCCAGCAGCCAAGGTCATAGCGGGAGTGGAGAGACCCAGTACTTC. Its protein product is CASSQGHSGSGETQYF.

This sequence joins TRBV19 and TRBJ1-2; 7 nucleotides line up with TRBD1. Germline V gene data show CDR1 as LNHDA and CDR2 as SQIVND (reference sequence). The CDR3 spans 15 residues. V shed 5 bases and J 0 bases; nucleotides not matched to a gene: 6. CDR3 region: CASSPGDSTNYGYTF. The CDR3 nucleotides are TGTGCCAGTAGTCCGGGGGACAGTACTAACTATGGCTACACCTTC.

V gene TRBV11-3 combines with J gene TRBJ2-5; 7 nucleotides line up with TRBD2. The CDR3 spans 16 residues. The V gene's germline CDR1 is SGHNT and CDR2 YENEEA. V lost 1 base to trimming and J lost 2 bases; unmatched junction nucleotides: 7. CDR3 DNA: TGTGCCAGCAGCTTAGGGGCGGGAGCGGGTCAAGAGACCCAGTACTTC. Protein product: CASSLGAGAGQETQYF.

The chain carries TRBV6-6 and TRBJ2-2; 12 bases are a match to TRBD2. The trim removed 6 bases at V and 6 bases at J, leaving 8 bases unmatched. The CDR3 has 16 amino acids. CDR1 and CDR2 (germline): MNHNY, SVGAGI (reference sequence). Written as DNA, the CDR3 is TGTGCCAGCAGACTGACTAGCGGGAGTATGGCCGGGGAGCTGTTTTTT. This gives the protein CASRLTSGSMAGELFF.

The CDR3 spells CASGRDANTGELFF. DNA of the CDR3: TGTGCCAGCGGGCGGGATGCGAACACCGGGGAGCTGTTTTTT. The rearrangement joins TRBV7-3 to TRBJ2-2; D may be TRBD2 (6 bases). The ends were cut back, 8 bases at V and 0 bases at J, with 10 bases in the middle. The CDR3 is 14 residues long. The germline gives CDR1 SGHTA, CDR2 FQGTGA. The whole variable domain, remainder taken from reference TRBV7-3 and TRBJ2-2, is GAGVSQTPSNKVTEKGKYVELRCDPISGHTALYWYRQSLGQGPEFLIYFQGTGAADDSGLPNDRFFAVRPEGSVSTLKIQRTERGDSAVYLCASGRDANTGELFFGEGSRLTVL.

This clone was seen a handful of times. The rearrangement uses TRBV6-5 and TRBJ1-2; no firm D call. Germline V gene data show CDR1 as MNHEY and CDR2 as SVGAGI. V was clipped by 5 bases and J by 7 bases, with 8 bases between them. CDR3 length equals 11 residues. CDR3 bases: TGTGCCAGCAGTACCCGAGGTGGCTACACCTTC. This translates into CASSTRGGYTF.

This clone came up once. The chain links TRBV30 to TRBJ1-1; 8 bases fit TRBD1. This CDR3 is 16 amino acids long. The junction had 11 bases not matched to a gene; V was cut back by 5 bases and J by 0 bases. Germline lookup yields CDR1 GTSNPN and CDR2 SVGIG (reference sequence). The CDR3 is CAWQKKTGAVNTEAFF. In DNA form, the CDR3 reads TGTGCCTGGCAAAAGAAGACAGGGGCTGTGAACACTGAAGCTTTCTTT.

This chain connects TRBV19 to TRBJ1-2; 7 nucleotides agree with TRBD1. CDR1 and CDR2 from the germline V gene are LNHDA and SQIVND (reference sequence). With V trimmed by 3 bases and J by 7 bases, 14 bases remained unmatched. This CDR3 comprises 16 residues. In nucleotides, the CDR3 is TGTGCCAGTAGTATGTTGGGGACAGTGACATCCGGTGGCTACACCTTC. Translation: CASSMLGTVTSGGYTF.

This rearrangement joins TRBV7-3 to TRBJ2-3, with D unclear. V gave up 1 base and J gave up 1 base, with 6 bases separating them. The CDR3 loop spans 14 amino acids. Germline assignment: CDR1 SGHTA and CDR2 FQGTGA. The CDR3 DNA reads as TGTGCCAGCAGCTTAATGTCTGGCACAGATACGCAGTATTTT. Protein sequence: CASSLMSGTDTQYF.

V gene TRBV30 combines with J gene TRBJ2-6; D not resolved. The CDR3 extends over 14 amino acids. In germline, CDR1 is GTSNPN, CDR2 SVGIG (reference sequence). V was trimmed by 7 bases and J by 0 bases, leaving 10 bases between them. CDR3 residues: CASTSSSGANVLTF. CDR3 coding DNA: TGTGCCTCCACGAGTAGCTCTGGGGCCAACGTCCTGACTTTC.

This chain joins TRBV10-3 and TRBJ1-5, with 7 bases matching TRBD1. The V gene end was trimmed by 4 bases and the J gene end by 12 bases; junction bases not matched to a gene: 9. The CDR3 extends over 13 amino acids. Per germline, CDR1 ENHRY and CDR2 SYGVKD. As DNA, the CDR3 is TGTGCCATCAGTGGATCGTGGGACAGCGACCAGCATTTT. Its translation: CAISGSWDSDQHF.

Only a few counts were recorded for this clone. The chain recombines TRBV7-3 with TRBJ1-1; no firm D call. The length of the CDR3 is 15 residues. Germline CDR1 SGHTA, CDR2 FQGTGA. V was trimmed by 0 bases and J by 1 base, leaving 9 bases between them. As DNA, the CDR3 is TGTGCCAGCAGCTTAACGGCGGATCAGAACACTGAAGCTTTCTTT. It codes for CASSLTADQNTEAFF.

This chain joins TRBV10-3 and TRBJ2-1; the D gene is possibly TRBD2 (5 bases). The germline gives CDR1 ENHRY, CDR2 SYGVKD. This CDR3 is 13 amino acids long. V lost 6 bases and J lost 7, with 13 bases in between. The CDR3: CAIREDSGNEQFF. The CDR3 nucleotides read TGTGCCATCAGGGAGGACTCCGGGAATGAGCAGTTCTTC.

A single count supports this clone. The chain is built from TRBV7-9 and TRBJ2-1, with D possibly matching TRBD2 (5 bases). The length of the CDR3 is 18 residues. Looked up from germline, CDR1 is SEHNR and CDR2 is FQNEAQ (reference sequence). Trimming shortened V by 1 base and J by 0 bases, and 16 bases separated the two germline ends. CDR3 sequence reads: CASSLERLFPSSYNEQFF. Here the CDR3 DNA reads TGTGCCAGCAGCTTAGAGCGGCTCTTTCCAAGCTCCTACAATGAGCAGTTCTTC.

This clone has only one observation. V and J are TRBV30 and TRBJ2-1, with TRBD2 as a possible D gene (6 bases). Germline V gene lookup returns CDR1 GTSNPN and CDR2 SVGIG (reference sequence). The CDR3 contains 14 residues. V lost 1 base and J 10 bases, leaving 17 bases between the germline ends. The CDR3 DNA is TGTGCCTGGAGTGGGGGATTAGGTAGCGGCGAGCAGTTCTTC. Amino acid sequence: CAWSGGLGSGEQFF.

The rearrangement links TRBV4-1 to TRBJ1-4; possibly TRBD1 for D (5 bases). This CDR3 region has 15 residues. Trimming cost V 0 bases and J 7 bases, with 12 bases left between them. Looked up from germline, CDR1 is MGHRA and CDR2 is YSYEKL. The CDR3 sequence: CASSQEGMGGEKLFF. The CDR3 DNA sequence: TGCGCCAGCAGCCAAGAGGGAATGGGGGGTGAAAAACTGTTTTTT.

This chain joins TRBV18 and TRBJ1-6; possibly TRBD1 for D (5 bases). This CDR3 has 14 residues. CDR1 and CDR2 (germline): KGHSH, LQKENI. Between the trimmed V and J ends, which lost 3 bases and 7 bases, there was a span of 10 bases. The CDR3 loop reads CASSPDSMNSPLHF. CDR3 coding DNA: TGTGCCAGCTCACCCGACAGTATGAATTCACCCCTCCACTTT.

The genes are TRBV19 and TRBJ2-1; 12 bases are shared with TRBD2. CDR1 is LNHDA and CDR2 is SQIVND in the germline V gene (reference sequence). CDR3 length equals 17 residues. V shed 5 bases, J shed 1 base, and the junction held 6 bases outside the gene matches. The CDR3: CASSSRLAGGSYNEQFF. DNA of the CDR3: TGTGCCAGTAGTTCTCGGCTAGCGGGAGGGTCCTACAATGAGCAGTTCTTC.

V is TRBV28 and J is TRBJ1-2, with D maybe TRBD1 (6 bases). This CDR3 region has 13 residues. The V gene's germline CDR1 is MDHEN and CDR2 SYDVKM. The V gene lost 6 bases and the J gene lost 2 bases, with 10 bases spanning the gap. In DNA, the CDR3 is TGTGCCAGCAGCCCTACAGGGAACTATGGCTACACCTTC. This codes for CASSPTGNYGYTF.

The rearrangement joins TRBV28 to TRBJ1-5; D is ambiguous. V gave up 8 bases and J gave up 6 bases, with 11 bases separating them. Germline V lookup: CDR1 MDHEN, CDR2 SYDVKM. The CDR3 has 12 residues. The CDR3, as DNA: TGTGCCAGCGTCGGTGAGGTTCAGCCCCAGCATTTT. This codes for CASVGEVQPQHF.

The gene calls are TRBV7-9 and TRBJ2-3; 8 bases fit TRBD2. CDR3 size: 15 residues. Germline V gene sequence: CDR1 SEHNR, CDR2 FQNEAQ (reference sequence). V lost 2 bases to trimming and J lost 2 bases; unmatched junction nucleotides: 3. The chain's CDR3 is CASSLTSGNTDTQYF. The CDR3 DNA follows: TGTGCCAGCAGCTTAACTAGCGGTAACACAGATACGCAGTATTTT.

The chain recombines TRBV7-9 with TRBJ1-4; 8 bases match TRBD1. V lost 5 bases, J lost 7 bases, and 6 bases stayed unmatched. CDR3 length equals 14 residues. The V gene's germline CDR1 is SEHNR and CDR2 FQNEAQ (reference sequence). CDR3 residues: CASSTQGAGEKLFF. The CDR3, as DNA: TGTGCCAGCAGCACCCAGGGGGCCGGTGAAAAACTGTTTTTT.

The CDR3 sequence is CASSDKAGIAGANVLTF. Written as DNA, the CDR3 is TGTGCCAGCAGTGACAAGGCAGGAATAGCTGGGGCCAACGTCCTGACTTTC. The chain is built from TRBV6-4 and TRBJ2-6; D not resolved. Germline V lookup: CDR1 MRHNA, CDR2 SNTAGT. The ends were cut back, 2 bases at V and 2 bases at J, with 13 bases in the middle. The CDR3 totals 17 residues.

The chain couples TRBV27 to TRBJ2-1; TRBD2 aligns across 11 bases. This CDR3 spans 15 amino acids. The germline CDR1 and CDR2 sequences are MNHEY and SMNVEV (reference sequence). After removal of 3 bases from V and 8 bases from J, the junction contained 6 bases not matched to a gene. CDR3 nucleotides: TGTGCCAGCAGTTTTGTAGCGGGAGGGCCTCATGAGCAGTTCTTC. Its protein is CASSFVAGGPHEQFF.

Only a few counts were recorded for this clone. CDR3 residues: CASSISGVGTDTQYF. In DNA form, the CDR3 reads TGCGCCAGCAGCATATCAGGGGTAGGGACAGATACGCAGTATTTT. The chain couples TRBV5-1 to TRBJ2-3; D is perhaps TRBD1 (6 bases). Trimming shortened V by 4 bases and J by 3 bases, and 15 bases separated the two germline ends. The CDR3 covers 15 residues. Germline V gives CDR1 SGHRS, CDR2 YFSETQ.

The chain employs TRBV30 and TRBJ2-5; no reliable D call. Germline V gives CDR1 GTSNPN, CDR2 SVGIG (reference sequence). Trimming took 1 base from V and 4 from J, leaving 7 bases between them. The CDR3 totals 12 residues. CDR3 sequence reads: CAWSAVRETQYF. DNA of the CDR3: TGTGCCTGGAGTGCAGTTCGAGAGACCCAGTACTTC.

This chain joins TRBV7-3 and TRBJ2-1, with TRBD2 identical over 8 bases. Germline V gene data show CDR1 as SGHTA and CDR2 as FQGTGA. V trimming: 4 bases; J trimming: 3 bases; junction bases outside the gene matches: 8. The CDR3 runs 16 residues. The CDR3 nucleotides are TGTGCCAGCAGCTCGCAAGCGGGGGCCGGCTACAATGAGCAGTTCTTC. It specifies CASSSQAGAGYNEQFF.

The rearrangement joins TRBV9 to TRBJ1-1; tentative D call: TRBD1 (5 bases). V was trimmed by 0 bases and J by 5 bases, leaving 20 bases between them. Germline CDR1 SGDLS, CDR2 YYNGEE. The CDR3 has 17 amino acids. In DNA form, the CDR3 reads TGTGCCAGCAGCGTAGGGTTGCCAGGGTGGGGGAGGACTGAAGCTTTCTTT. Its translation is CASSVGLPGWGRTEAFF.